What follows are 17 T cell receptor beta chains derived from one specimen sequenced in a study of OX40 agonist ivuxolimab in advanced cancers. Sequencing was performed with immunoSEQ multiplex PCR; in TCRdb, only in-frame clones are kept and a portion is missing. The data contain around 88,000 clones, 92% of them singletons. Here the sequenced sample was CD4+ or CD8+ T cells sorted from blood, taken in a trial of the OX40 agonist ivuxolimab. The receptors come from an adult with an advanced solid tumor such as melanoma, head and neck, liver or kidney cancer.

The chain couples TRBV6-5 to TRBJ1-2, with D tentatively TRBD1 (5 bases). The CDR3 has 15 amino acids. Trimming stripped 5 bases from V and 8 bases from J, with 21 bases between. CDR1 is MNHEY and CDR2 is SVGAGI in the germline V gene. CDR3 sequence: CASSRRASGDGGYTF. CDR3 coding DNA: TGTGCCAGCAGTCGCAGGGCTTCGGGAGATGGCGGCTACACCTTC.

This clone was picked up one time. J is TRBJ2-6 and V is TRBV27, with 7 bases aligning to TRBD1. This CDR3 spans 16 amino acids. With V trimmed by 6 bases and J by 2 bases, 7 bases remained unmatched. Germline V lookup: CDR1 MNHEY, CDR2 SMNVEV (reference sequence). The CDR3 reads CASSHDREPGANVLTF. The CDR3 DNA sequence: TGTGCCAGCAGCCACGACAGGGAACCTGGGGCCAACGTCCTGACTTTC.

The chain has TRBV19 and TRBJ1-5; D not resolved. CDR1 and CDR2 (germline): LNHDA, SQIVND (reference sequence). Trimming removed 5 bases at V and 4 bases at J, with 12 bases between. This CDR3 has 14 amino acids. This CDR3 reads CASSPRNGNQPQHF. The DNA of the CDR3 is TGTGCCAGTAGTCCACGGAACGGGAATCAGCCCCAGCATTTT.

The chain has TRBV19 and TRBJ2-3; the D gene is possibly TRBD2 (6 bases). CDR1 LNHDA and CDR2 SQIVND come from the germline V gene (reference sequence). V was trimmed by 1 base and J by 1 base, leaving 15 bases between them. This CDR3 comprises 17 residues. CDR3 coding DNA: TGTGCCAGTAGTATAGTGGGACTCAGCTTCGGCACAGATACGCAGTATTTT. Its protein product is CASSIVGLSFGTDTQYF.

V usage is TRBV2 and J usage is TRBJ2-1, with 10 bases identical to TRBD1. Per germline, CDR1 SNHLY and CDR2 FYNNEI. The trim removed 7 bases at V and 0 bases at J, leaving 21 bases unmatched. CDR3 length: 21 amino acids. CDR3 loop: CASIDRGRSPSGGDSYNEQFF. CDR3 sequence (DNA): TGTGCCAGCATAGACAGGGGGCGATCGCCTAGCGGAGGGGACTCCTACAATGAGCAGTTCTTC.

The chain recombines TRBV10-3 with TRBJ1-1, with a possible D match to TRBD1 (5 bases). The CDR3 runs to 13 residues. The germline V gene encodes CDR1 ENHRY and CDR2 SYGVKD. V lost 4 bases and J lost 4, with 10 bases in between. CDR3 protein: CAISAGEGTEAFF. The CDR3 coding sequence is TGTGCCATCAGTGCGGGGGAAGGCACTGAAGCTTTCTTT.

V and J are TRBV28 and TRBJ2-1; D gene ambiguous. This CDR3 contains 12 residues. CDR1 and CDR2 (germline): MDHEN, SYDVKM. Trimming removed 2 bases from V and 10 bases from J, with 9 bases in between. DNA of the CDR3: TGTGCCAGCAGTTTAACTGTCCCGGAGCAGTTCTTC. Translating it yields CASSLTVPEQFF.

This rearrangement joins TRBV5-6 to TRBJ2-3; 7 bases fit TRBD2. V shed 1 base and J 1 base; nucleotides not matched to a gene: 6. The CDR3 loop spans 16 amino acids. CDR1 and CDR2 (germline): SGHDT, YYEEEE. CDR3 sequence reads: CASSLQRGIGTDTQYF. The CDR3 DNA follows: TGTGCCAGCAGCTTGCAGCGGGGAATCGGCACAGATACGCAGTATTTT.

The gene calls are TRBV6-1 and TRBJ1-5; D is perhaps TRBD1 (5 bases). Germline V gene data show CDR1 as MNHNS and CDR2 as SASEGT. The CDR3 has 13 amino acids. Trimming stripped 10 bases from V and 0 bases from J, with 10 bases between. The CDR3 loop reads CATRRDSNQPQHF. CDR3 sequence (DNA): TGTGCCACCCGCAGGGATAGCAATCAGCCCCAGCATTTT.

This clone was recorded only once. This chain links TRBV30 with TRBJ1-5; no reliable D call. Per the germline V gene, CDR1 is GTSNPN and CDR2 is SVGIG (reference sequence). This CDR3 comprises 13 residues. V was pared by 2 bases and J by 3 bases, with 8 bases between. CDR3 loop: CAWSYQANQPQHF. Written as DNA, the CDR3 is TGTGCCTGGAGTTACCAGGCCAATCAGCCCCAGCATTTT. Full variable domain (rest looked up from reference TRBV30 and TRBJ1-5): SQTIHQWPATLVQPVGSPLSLECTVEGTSNPNLYWYRQAAGRGLQLLFYSVGIGQISSEVPQNLSASRPQDRQFILSSKKLLLSDSGFYLCAWSYQANQPQHFGDGTRLSIL.

The chain employs TRBV5-1 and TRBJ2-1; 11 nucleotides line up with TRBD2. With 4 bases clipped from V and 3 bases from J, the junction kept 3 bases outside the gene matches. The CDR3 consists of 15 residues. Per germline, CDR1 SGHRS and CDR2 YFSETQ. The CDR3 nucleotides are TGCGCCAGCAGCCTGGGACTAGCGGACTACAATGAGCAGTTCTTC. Translating it yields CASSLGLADYNEQFF.

This chain links TRBV5-5 with TRBJ1-5, with D possibly matching TRBD1 (5 bases). The CDR3 runs to 15 residues. V lost 0 bases and J lost 2, with 9 bases in between. CDR1 is SGHKS and CDR2 is YYEKEE in the germline V gene (reference sequence). The CDR3 DNA reads as TGTGCCAGCAGCTTGGGCCAGGGAGGCAATCAGCCCCAGCATTTT. Translated: CASSLGQGGNQPQHF.

The V gene is TRBV5-6, the J gene TRBJ2-1; D ambiguous. There are 14 residues in the CDR3. Trimming cost V 1 base and J 4 bases, with 9 bases left between them. CDR1 and CDR2 (germline): SGHDT, YYEEEE. CDR3 in amino acids: CASSLLQPYNEQFF. CDR3 in DNA: TGTGCCAGCAGCTTGCTACAACCTTACAATGAGCAGTTCTTC.

The chain uses TRBV7-9 and TRBJ1-2; unclear D gene. V was shortened by 5 bases and J by 2 bases, with 12 bases between the two germline ends. There are 14 residues in the CDR3. The germline V gene encodes CDR1 SEHNR and CDR2 FQNEAQ (reference sequence). CDR3 sequence (DNA): TGTGCCAGCAGCCCCCGCCCCCAGAACTATGGCTACACCTTC. Translation gives CASSPRPQNYGYTF.

J is TRBJ1-4 and V is TRBV30; D is possibly TRBD1 (6 bases). The V gene's germline CDR1 is GTSNPN and CDR2 SVGIG (reference sequence). This CDR3 spans 13 amino acids. Trimming shortened V by 3 bases and J by 6 bases, and 11 bases separated the two germline ends. The CDR3 is CAWSSGGDEKLFF. The DNA of the CDR3 is TGTGCCTGGAGCTCCGGGGGCGATGAAAAACTGTTTTTT.

The chain uses TRBV29-1 and TRBJ2-1, with 10 positions matching TRBD2. This CDR3 is 14 amino acids long. Germline V lookup: CDR1 SQVTM, CDR2 ANQGSEA. After removal of 2 bases from V and 6 bases from J, the junction contained 4 bases not matched to a gene. As DNA, the CDR3 is TGCAGCGTTGAACCTAGCGGGAGTGTCAATGAGCAGTTCTTC. The encoded protein is CSVEPSGSVNEQFF.

V usage is TRBV11-2 and J usage is TRBJ2-7, with TRBD1 matching 8 bases. This CDR3 is 15 amino acids long. Germline assignment: CDR1 SGHAT and CDR2 FQNNGV. Trimming cost V 2 bases and J 5 bases; bases outside gene matches: 8. Here the CDR3 reads CASSLYETGVNEQYF. The CDR3 nucleotides are TGTGCCAGCAGCTTATACGAGACAGGGGTAAACGAGCAGTACTTC.